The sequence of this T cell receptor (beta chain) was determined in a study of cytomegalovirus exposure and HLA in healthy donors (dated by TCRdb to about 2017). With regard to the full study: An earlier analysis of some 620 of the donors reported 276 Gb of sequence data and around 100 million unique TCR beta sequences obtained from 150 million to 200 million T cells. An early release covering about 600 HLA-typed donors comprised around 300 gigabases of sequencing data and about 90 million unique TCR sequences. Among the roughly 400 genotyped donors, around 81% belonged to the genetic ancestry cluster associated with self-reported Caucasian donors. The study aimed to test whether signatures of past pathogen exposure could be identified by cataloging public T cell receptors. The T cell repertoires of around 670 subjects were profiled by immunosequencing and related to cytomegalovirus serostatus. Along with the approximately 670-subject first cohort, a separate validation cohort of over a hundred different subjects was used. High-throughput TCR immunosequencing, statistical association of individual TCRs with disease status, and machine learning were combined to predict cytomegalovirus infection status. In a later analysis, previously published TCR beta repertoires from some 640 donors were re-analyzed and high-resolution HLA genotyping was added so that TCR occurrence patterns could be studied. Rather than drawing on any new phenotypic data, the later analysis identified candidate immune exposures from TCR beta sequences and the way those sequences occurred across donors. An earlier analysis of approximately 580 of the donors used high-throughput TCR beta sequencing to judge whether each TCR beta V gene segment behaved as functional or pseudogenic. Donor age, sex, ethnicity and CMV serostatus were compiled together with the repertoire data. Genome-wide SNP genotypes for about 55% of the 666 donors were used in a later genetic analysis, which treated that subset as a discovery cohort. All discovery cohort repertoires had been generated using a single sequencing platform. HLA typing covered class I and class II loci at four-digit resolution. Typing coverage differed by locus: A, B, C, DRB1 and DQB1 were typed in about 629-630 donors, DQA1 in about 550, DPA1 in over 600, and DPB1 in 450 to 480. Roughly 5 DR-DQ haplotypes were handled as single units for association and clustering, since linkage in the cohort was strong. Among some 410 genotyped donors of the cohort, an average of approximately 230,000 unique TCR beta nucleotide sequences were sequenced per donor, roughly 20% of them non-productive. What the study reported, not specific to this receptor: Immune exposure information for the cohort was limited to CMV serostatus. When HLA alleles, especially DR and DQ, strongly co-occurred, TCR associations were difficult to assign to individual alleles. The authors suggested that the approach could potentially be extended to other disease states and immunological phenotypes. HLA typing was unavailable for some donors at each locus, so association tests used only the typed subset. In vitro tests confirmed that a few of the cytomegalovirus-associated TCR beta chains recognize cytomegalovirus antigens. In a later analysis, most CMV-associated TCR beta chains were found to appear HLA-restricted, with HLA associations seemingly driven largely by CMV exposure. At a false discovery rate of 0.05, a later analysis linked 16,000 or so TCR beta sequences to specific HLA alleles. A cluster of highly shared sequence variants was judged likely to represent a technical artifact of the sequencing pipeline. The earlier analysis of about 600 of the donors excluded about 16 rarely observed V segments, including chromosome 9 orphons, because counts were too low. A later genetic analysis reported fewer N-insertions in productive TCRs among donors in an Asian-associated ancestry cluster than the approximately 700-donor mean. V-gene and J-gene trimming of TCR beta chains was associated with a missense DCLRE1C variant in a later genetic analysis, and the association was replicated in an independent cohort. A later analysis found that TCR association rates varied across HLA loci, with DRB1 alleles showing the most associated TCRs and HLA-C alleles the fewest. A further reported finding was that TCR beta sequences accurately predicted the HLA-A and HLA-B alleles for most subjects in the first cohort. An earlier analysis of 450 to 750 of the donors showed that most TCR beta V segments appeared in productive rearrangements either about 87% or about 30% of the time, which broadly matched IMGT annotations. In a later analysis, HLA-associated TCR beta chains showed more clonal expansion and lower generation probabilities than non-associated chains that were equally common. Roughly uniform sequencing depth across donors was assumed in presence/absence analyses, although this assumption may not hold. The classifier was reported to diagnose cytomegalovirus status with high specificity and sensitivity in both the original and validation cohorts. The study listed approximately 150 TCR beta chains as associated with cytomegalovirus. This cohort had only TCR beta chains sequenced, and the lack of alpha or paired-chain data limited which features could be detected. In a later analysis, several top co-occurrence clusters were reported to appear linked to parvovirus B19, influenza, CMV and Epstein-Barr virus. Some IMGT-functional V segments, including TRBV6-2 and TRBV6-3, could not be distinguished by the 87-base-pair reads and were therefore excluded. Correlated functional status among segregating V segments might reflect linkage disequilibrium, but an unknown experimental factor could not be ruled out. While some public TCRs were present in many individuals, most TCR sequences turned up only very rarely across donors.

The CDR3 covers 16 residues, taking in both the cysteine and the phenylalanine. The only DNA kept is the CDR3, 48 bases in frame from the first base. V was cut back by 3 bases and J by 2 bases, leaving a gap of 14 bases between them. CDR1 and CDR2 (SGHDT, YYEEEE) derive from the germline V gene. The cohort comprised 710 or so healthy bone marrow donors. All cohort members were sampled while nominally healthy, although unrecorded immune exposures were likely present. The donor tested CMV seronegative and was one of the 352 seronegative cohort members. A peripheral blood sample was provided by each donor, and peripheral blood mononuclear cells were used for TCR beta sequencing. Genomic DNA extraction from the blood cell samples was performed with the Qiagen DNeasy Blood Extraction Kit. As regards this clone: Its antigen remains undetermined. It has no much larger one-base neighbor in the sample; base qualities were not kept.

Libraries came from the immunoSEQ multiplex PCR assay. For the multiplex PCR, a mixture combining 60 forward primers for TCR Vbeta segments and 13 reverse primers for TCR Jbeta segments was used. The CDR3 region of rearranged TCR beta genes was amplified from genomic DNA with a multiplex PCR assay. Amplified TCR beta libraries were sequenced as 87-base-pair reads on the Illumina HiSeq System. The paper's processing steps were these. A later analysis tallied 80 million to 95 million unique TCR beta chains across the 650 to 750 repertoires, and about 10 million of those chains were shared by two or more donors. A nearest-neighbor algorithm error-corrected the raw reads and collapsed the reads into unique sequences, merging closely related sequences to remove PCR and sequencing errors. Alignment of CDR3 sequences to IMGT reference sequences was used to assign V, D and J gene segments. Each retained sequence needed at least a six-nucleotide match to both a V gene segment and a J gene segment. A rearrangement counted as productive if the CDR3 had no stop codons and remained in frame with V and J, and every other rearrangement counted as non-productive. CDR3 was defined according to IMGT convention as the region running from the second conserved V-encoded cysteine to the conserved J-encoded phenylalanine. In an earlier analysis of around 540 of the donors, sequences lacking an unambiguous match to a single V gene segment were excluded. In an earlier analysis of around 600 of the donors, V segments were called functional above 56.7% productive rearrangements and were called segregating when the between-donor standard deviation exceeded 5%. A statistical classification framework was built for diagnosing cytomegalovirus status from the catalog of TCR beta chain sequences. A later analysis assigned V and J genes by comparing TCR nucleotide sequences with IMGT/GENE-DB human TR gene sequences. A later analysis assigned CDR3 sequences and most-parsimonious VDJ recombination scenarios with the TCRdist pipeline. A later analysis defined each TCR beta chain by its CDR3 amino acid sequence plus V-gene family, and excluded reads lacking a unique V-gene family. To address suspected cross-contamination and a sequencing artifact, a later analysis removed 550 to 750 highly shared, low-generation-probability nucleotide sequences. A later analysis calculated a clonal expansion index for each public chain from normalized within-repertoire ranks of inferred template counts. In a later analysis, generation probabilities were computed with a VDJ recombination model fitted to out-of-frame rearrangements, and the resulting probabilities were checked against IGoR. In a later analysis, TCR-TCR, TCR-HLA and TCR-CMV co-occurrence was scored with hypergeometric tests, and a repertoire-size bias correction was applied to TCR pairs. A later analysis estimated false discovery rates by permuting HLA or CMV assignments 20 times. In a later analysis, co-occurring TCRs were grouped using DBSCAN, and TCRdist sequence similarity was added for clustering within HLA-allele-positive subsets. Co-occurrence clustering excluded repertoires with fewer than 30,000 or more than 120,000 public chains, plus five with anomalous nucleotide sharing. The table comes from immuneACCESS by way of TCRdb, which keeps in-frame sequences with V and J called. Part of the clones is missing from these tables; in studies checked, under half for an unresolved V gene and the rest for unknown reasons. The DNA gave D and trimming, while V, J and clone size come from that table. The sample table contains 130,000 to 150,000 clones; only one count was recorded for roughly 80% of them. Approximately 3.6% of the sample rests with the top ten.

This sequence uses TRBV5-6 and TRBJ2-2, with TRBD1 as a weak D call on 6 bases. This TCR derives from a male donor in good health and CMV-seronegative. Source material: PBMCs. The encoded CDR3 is CASSSPVGANTGELFF. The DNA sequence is TGTGCCAGCAGCTCCCCGGTGGGGGCCAACACCGGGGAGCTGTTTTTT.